One sample yielded the 30 T cell receptor beta chains listed below, sequenced in a study of cytomegalovirus exposure and HLA in healthy donors. The PCR made use of 60 Vbeta and 13 Jbeta primers. Profiled with immunoSEQ multiplex PCR; TCRdb holds only in-frame clones, not every one. In the table there are 210,000 or so clones, 60% to 85% of which are singletons. The specimen sequenced was PBMCs. Every receptor here comes from a man in his forties or fifties in good health and CMV-seronegative.

In this sample, this clone turned up a few times. The chain is built from TRBV7-2 and TRBJ2-1, with 9 positions matching TRBD2. Germline CDR1 is SGHTA and CDR2 is FQGNSA. CDR3 size: 15 residues. The ends lost 2 bases at V and 6 bases at J; junction bases unmatched: 5. The CDR3 here is CASSLRGTSINEQFF. The CDR3 DNA reads as TGTGCCAGCAGCTTAAGGGGGACTAGCATCAATGAGCAGTTCTTC.

This rearrangement joins TRBV29-1 to TRBJ2-5; D might be TRBD1 (5 bases). The J call may be incorrect, as the DNA end agrees better with TRBJ2-7. The V gene's germline CDR1 is SQVTM and CDR2 ANQGSEA. The CDR3 has 12 residues. The CDR3: CSVEENRYEQYF. The CDR3 bases are TGCAGCGTTGAAGAGAACAGGTACGAGCAGTACTTC.

The J gene is TRBJ1-2, the V gene TRBV27; D remains unclear. Germline CDR1 MNHEY, CDR2 SMNVEV (reference sequence). Between the trimmed V and J ends, which lost 3 bases and 5 bases, there was a span of 16 bases. CDR3 size: 15 residues. In DNA, the CDR3 is TGTGCCAGCAGTTTTGGCCCTGGCGGTGAATATGGCTACACCTTC. Translated, it gives CASSFGPGGEYGYTF.

The chain combines TRBV7-3 with TRBJ2-1, with TRBD2 matching over 14 bases. Trimming at V came to 5 bases and at J to 8 bases, leaving 5 bases not matched to a gene. The CDR3 spans 15 residues. CDR1 SGHTA and CDR2 FQGTGA come from the germline V gene. As DNA, the CDR3 is TGTGCCAGCAGCGCCGGGACTAGCGGGAGAGATGAGCAGTTCTTC. This sequence encodes CASSAGTSGRDEQFF.

This clone was observed once. The CDR3 region is CASGLARETQYF. The CDR3 nucleotides are TGTGCCAGCGGACTAGCCAGAGAGACCCAGTACTTC. The genes are TRBV6-1 and TRBJ2-5; TRBD2 aligns across 8 bases. Trimming at V came to 8 bases and at J to 4 bases, leaving 3 bases not matched to a gene. The germline gives CDR1 MNHNS, CDR2 SASEGT. The CDR3 runs to 12 residues.

The DNA for the CDR3 is TGTGCCAGCAGCCCTAGACTAGCGGGAAGGGAGACCCAGTACTTC. It yields the protein CASSPRLAGRETQYF. This chain joins TRBV5-4 and TRBJ2-5; 11 bases are shared with TRBD2. V lost 4 bases and J lost 5; bases outside the gene matches: 7. Germline CDR1 SGHNT, CDR2 YYREEE (reference sequence). The CDR3 has 15 amino acids.

The chain carries TRBV15 and TRBJ2-1; D is ambiguous. CDR3 length: 17 amino acids. The germline gives CDR1 LNHNV, CDR2 YYDKDF (reference sequence). The ends were cut back, 5 bases at V and 5 bases at J, with 22 bases in the middle. The CDR3, as DNA: TGTGCCACCAGCTCCCGACGATCGGAGACGTTTAACAATGAGCAGTTCTTC. It codes for CATSSRRSETFNNEQFF.

A single count supports this clone. Written as DNA, the CDR3 is TGTGCCAGCAGTTTCAATGGCAGGGGCCGTTGGGATGAGCAGTTCTTC. Protein sequence: CASSFNGRGRWDEQFF. The rearrangement links TRBV27 to TRBJ2-1; tentatively, D is TRBD1 (6 bases). This CDR3 has 16 amino acids. V lost 3 bases and J lost 8, with 20 bases in between. Germline CDR1 is MNHEY and CDR2 is SMNVEV (reference sequence).

The chain carries TRBV5-4 and TRBJ1-1; tentative D call: TRBD1 (6 bases). CDR3 length: 14 amino acids. The V gene's germline CDR1 is SGHNT and CDR2 YYREEE (reference sequence). Deletions cut 2 bases from V and 5 bases from J, with 13 bases between. CDR3 sequence reads: CASSFRGAKTEAFF. DNA for the CDR3: TGTGCCAGCAGCTTTCGGGGGGCGAAGACTGAAGCTTTCTTT.

CDR3 nucleotides: TGTGCCAGCAGCTTAGGGGGCCTTTGGGGGGCCCAGTACTTC. Protein: CASSLGGLWGAQYF. The genes are TRBV7-7 and TRBJ2-5, with a weak D call TRBD2 (6 bases). The germline V and J ends were trimmed by 1 base and 9 bases, with 15 bases remaining between them. The germline gives CDR1 SSHAT, CDR2 FNYEAQ (reference sequence). The CDR3 contains 14 residues.

In regard to this clone: At one end the junction does not follow the germline gene, possibly because of a read error. The V call is TRBV7-9, the J call TRBJ2-1; 13 bases align to TRBD2. This CDR3 contains 16 residues. From germline, CDR1 is SEHNR and CDR2 FQNEAQ (reference sequence). CDR3 bases: TGTGCCAGCAGCACAACTAGCGGGAGGGCCCACAATGAGCAGCTCTTC. Translated: CASSTTSGRAHNEQLF.

The J gene is TRBJ2-7, the V gene TRBV2; 10 bases map to TRBD1. The CDR3 contains 15 residues. V was pared by 2 bases and J by 6 bases, with 7 bases of the junction left unmatched. Germline loops: CDR1 SNHLY, CDR2 FYNNEI. The CDR3 here is CASSEKERTGGEQYF. CDR3 nucleotide sequence: TGTGCCAGCAGTGAAAAAGAAAGGACAGGGGGCGAGCAGTACTTC.

The gene calls are TRBV7-2 and TRBJ2-5; D remains ambiguous. V lost 11 bases and J lost 5, with 24 bases in between. The CDR3 is 15 amino acids. Germline lookup yields CDR1 SGHTA and CDR2 FQGNSA. CDR3 region: CASSGSSIGFETQYF. CDR3 sequence (DNA): TGTGCCTCCTCCGGGTCGAGCATAGGCTTTGAGACCCAGTACTTC.

This rearrangement joins TRBV19 to TRBJ1-2; D may be TRBD1 (6 bases). Trimming left V 9 bases short and J 2 bases short, with 13 bases between. The CDR3 runs 13 residues. The germline gives CDR1 LNHDA, CDR2 SQIVND (reference sequence). The CDR3 sequence: CARLDRGNYGYTF. DNA for the CDR3: TGTGCCAGATTGGACAGAGGGAACTATGGCTACACCTTC.

This clone was detected only a few times. The same CDR3 is also encoded by other DNA sequences in this sample. CDR3 sequence reads: CASSVGGLAGDEQYF. The CDR3 DNA follows: TGTGCCAGCAGCGTAGGGGGACTAGCGGGGGACGAGCAGTACTTC. The genes are TRBV9 and TRBJ2-7, with 14 bases fitting TRBD2. The trim removed 0 bases at V and 5 bases at J, leaving 1 base unmatched. There are 15 residues in the CDR3. The germline CDR1 and CDR2 sequences are SGDLS and YYNGEE.

The chain links TRBV11-2 to TRBJ2-3; 14 nucleotides align to TRBD2. The V segment lost 1 base and the J segment 5 bases; nucleotides outside the gene matches: 8. The CDR3 spans 18 residues. The germline gives CDR1 SGHAT, CDR2 FQNNGV. CDR3 bases: TGTGCCAGCAGCTTAGGGGGACTAGCGGGAGAAAGAAAAGATACGCAGTATTTT. Its translation: CASSLGGLAGERKDTQYF.

This chain joins TRBV4-3 and TRBJ2-7; 7 nucleotides align to TRBD1. The CDR3 runs 15 residues. The germline CDR1 and CDR2 sequences are LGHNA and YSLEER. V was pared by 0 bases and J by 1 base, with 3 bases of the junction left unmatched. CDR3 coding DNA: TGCGCCAGCAGCCAAGATGCCAGGGGGTCCTACGAGCAGTACTTC. It is translated as CASSQDARGSYEQYF.

The chain carries TRBV5-4 and TRBJ1-2, with 8 bases aligning to TRBD1. Germline V lookup: CDR1 SGHNT, CDR2 YYREEE (reference sequence). The CDR3 extends over 16 amino acids. V trimming: 2 bases; J trimming: 4 bases; junction bases outside the gene matches: 10. For the CDR3, the DNA is TGTGCCAGCAGCTTAGCCGGACAGGGCCTTCTCTATGGCTACACCTTC. It encodes CASSLAGQGLLYGYTF. The full variable domain, its missing parts supplied by reference TRBV5-4 and TRBJ1-2, is ETGVTQSPTHLIKTRGQQVTLRCSSQSGHNTVSWYQQALGQGPQFIFQYYREEENGRGNFPPRFSGLQFPNYSSELNVNALELDDSALYLCASSLAGQGLLYGYTFGSGTRLTVV.

V and J are TRBV7-9 and TRBJ2-1; 7 nucleotides line up with TRBD2. The CDR3 is made up of 16 amino acids. V trimming: 5 bases; J trimming: 8 bases; junction bases outside the gene matches: 15. Germline CDR1 SEHNR, CDR2 FQNEAQ (reference sequence). The CDR3 sequence: CASSTRGLDLRHEQFF. In DNA form, the CDR3 reads TGTGCCAGCAGCACGAGAGGACTAGATTTAAGACATGAGCAGTTCTTC.

CDR3 protein: CAISTRDSNTEAFF. The CDR3 DNA is TGTGCCATCAGTACACGGGACAGTAACACTGAAGCTTTCTTT. V and J are TRBV10-3 and TRBJ1-1; 7 nucleotides line up with TRBD1. Germline CDR1 and CDR2: ENHRY and SYGVKD. The junction had 5 bases not matched to a gene; V was cut back by 5 bases and J by 2 bases. There are 14 residues in the CDR3.

This chain connects TRBV15 to TRBJ1-2, with D hard to call. The CDR3 consists of 15 residues. Germline values: CDR1 LNHNV, CDR2 YYDKDF (reference sequence). V was shortened by 3 bases and J by 4 bases, with 15 bases between the two germline ends. This CDR3 is CATSSRGLDRYGYTF. For the CDR3, the DNA is TGTGCCACCAGCAGTAGAGGGCTAGATCGCTATGGCTACACCTTC.

The chain has TRBV27 and TRBJ2-4, with 11 bases identical to TRBD2. The ends lost 5 bases at V and 2 bases at J; junction bases unmatched: 17. This CDR3 comprises 20 residues. Germline CDR1 reads MNHEY; CDR2 reads SMNVEV (reference sequence). The CDR3 spells CASSLLVVSGRAPTKNIQYF. Here the CDR3 DNA reads TGTGCCAGCAGTCTCCTGGTGGTTAGCGGGAGGGCCCCGACCAAAAACATTCAGTACTTC.

For this clone: Compared with germline, one end of the junction differs, possibly owing to a read error. The chain couples TRBV7-9 to TRBJ1-1, with D tentatively TRBD1 (6 bases). Germline assignment: CDR1 SEHNR and CDR2 FQNEAQ (reference sequence). There are 18 residues in the CDR3. CDR3 protein: CSSGPPFRDIVMNTEAFF. CDR3 coding DNA: TGTTCCAGCGGGCCCCCCTTCCGGGACATCGTTATGAACACTGAAGCTTTCTTT.

The V gene is TRBV7-2, the J gene TRBJ2-1; TRBD2 matches at 7 bases. Germline V CDR1 and CDR2: SGHTA, FQGNSA. The CDR3 spans 17 residues. The ends lost 2 bases at V and 10 bases at J; junction bases unmatched: 17. The CDR3 reads CASSLKPYGPSGAEQFF. The CDR3 DNA reads as TGTGCCAGCAGCTTAAAGCCCTACGGGCCTAGCGGTGCGGAGCAGTTCTTC.

The CDR3, as DNA: TGTGCCAGCAGCTACCCCGGGACACCGAGGACTGGAAACACCATATATTTT. Encoded protein: CASSYPGTPRTGNTIYF. This sequence joins TRBV5-6 and TRBJ1-3; a weak D match, TRBD1 (6 bases). The CDR3 sequence is 17 residues long. Trimming cost V 3 bases and J 2 bases, with 18 bases left between them. Germline-derived CDR1 and CDR2 are SGHDT and YYEEEE.

The rearrangement links TRBV25-1 to TRBJ2-7, with D possibly matching TRBD2 (6 bases). Germline V gene data show CDR1 as MGHDK and CDR2 as SYGVNS. V shed 0 bases and J shed 6 bases, with 15 bases lying between them. The CDR3 spans 15 residues. The CDR3 sequence is CASSEYKAGYAEQYF. The DNA for the CDR3 is TGTGCCAGCAGTGAATATAAGGCGGGGTATGCCGAGCAGTACTTC.

This rearrangement joins TRBV5-5 to TRBJ1-1; TRBD1 might be the D (6 bases). Per germline, CDR1 SGHKS and CDR2 YYEKEE (reference sequence). The CDR3 runs to 15 residues. The ends were cut back, 2 bases at V and 1 base at J, with 12 bases in the middle. The DNA of the CDR3 is TGTGCCAGCAGCTTACAGGGTTTGGAGAACACTGAAGCTTTCTTT. Amino acid sequence: CASSLQGLENTEAFF.

V and J are TRBV7-2 and TRBJ1-1; 8 nucleotides line up with TRBD1. The CDR3 spans 17 residues. Looked up from germline, CDR1 is SGHTA and CDR2 is FQGNSA. Unmatched junction bases numbered 12, after V lost 5 bases and J lost 1 base. CDR3 region: CASSTPGQVFRNTEAFF. The CDR3 DNA is TGTGCCAGCAGCACGCCGGGACAGGTCTTCCGGAACACTGAAGCTTTCTTT.

The rearrangement links TRBV5-3 to TRBJ1-2; D is uncertain. TRBV5-3 is labeled an ORF, and its function is uncertain. There are 12 residues in the CDR3. The ends were cut back, 6 bases at V and 0 bases at J, with 6 bases in the middle. The CDR3 loop reads CARNRANYGYTF. Written as DNA, the CDR3 is TGTGCCAGAAACAGAGCTAACTATGGCTACACCTTC.

Of note for this clone: One end of the junction varies from germline; a read error may be responsible. The chain carries TRBV7-9 and TRBJ2-5; no clear D gene. Germline-derived CDR1 and CDR2 are SEHNR and FQNEAQ (reference sequence). CDR3 length equals 11 residues. The CDR3 here is CSSSQQETQYF. CDR3 in DNA: TGTTCCAGCAGCCAGCAAGAGACCCAGTACTTC.